This TCR beta chain was obtained from a study of blood T cell repertoires in COVID-19 (dated by TCRdb to 2020 to 2021). With respect to the entire study: The collaborator samples originated in the United States, Italy and Spain and spanned the acute and convalescent phases of COVID-19. The prospective study material was composed of cDNA or gDNA derived from T cells, B-cell-depleted T cells, or PBMCs. Deeply sampled blood TCRbeta repertoires from subjects exposed to, actively infected with, or recovered from COVID-19 were included in the dataset. The repertoires were released in a freely available public database intended as a resource for research on the immune response to SARS-CoV-2. Samples came from the ongoing ImmuneRACE study (first 160 participants) plus 1,254 subjects from 6 global collaborators. A de-identified subject ID, COVID-19 status, age in years and sex were almost always included in the sample metadata. HLA class I and class II types, where available, came from metadata supplied by the sample provider rather than from assay-based typing.

Overall study outcomes, separate from this receptor: The amount of clinical and demographic metadata varied by source and participant and was provided uncurated.

Each collaborating institution followed its own protocols to collect whole blood in K2EDTA tubes. For TCRbeta analysis, collaborators shipped samples as frozen whole blood, isolated PBMCs, or DNA extracted from either of those sample types. As regards this clone: Its antigen remains unidentified. No base quality information exists; no much larger clone differs at one position.

TCRbeta CDR3 regions were amplified from genomic DNA by means of the immunoSEQ Assay, a bias-controlled multiplex PCR. Processing in the source paper ran as follows. The number of nucleated cells in each sample was estimated from the amplification of reference gene primers within the assay. To quantify the absolute abundance of each unique TCRbeta CDR3 rearrangement, sequence reads were collapsed and filtered. Productive Simpson clonality was computed per sample as the square root of Simpson's diversity index over productive rearrangements. Drawn from immuneACCESS, this table holds only the in-frame rearrangements with V and J called that TCRdb kept. Clones are partly lost; checked studies trace under half to an unresolved V gene and leave the rest unexplained. V and J calls and clone size follow that table, whereas D and trimming were derived from the DNA. This sample has approximately 110,000 clones in its table, and about 85% of those were observed once. The ten largest make up less than 1.5% of the sample.

The germline V gene supplies CDR1 MNHNS and CDR2 SASEGT. Inclusive of the bounding cysteine and phenylalanine, the CDR3 is 12 residues long. Solely the CDR3 DNA is kept, with 36 bases framed from the first base. V lost 3 bases and J lost 9 bases; the stretch between them is 9 bases long. The chain is made from TRBV6-1 and TRBJ2-1; the D gene remains uncertain. The receptor's source is a man aged 35 to 55 with acute or convalescent COVID-19. The specimen sequenced was peripheral blood. The CDR3 is CASSDGRTEQFF. The base sequence is TGTGCCAGCAGTGATGGGCGAACTGAGCAGTTCTTC.